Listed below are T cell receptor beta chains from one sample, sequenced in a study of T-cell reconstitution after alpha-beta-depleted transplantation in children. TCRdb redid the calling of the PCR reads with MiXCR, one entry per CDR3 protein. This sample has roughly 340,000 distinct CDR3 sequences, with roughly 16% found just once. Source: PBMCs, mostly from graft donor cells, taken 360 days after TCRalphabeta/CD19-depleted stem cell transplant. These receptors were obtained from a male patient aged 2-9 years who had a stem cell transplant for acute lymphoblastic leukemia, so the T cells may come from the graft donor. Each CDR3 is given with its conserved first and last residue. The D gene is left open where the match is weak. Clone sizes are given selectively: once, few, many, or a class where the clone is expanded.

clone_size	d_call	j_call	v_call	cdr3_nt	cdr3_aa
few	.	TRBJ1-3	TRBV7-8	TGTGCCAGCAGCACCTTCAAGGGTTACTCTGGAAACACCATATATTTT	CASSTFKGYSGNTIYF
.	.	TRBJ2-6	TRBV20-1	TGCAGTGCTAGATTGGGGGCTGGGGCCAACGTCCTGACTTTC	CSARLGAGANVLTF
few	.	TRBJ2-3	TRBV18	TGTGCCAGCTCACCTACGCGACAGGGCACAGATACGCAGTATTTT	CASSPTRQGTDTQYF
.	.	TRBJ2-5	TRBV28	TGTGCCAGCAGTTTACGGGGACTCCAAGAGACCCAGTACTTC	CASSLRGLQETQYF
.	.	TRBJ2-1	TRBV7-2	TGTGCCAGCAGCACAGACTTCCCCTCCTACAATGAGCAGTTCTTC	CASSTDFPSYNEQFF
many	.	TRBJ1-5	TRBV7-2	TGTGCCAGCAGCTTAACATTTAGCAATCAGCCCCAGCATTTT	CASSLTFSNQPQHF
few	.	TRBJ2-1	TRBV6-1	TGTGCCAGCAGTGAAGCGCCTTTTCTAGGGGTTAATGAGCAGTTCTTC	CASSEAPFLGVNEQFF
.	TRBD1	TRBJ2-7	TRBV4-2	TGTGCCAGCAGCCAAGATACGGACAGGCGGAGGGAGCAGTACTTC	CASSQDTDRRREQYF
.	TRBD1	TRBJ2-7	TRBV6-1	TGTGCCAGCAGTAGGAGGACAGGGGTGGTTTCTGAGCAGTACTTC	CASSRRTGVVSEQYF
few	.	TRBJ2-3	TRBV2	TGTGCCAGCAGAGCGCCGGACGCCGCAGATACGCAGTATTTT	CASRAPDAADTQYF
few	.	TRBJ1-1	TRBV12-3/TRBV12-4	TGTGCCAGCAGTTTAGTTGGGGGGCACACTGAAGCTTTCTTT	CASSLVGGHTEAFF
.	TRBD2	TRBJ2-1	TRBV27	TGTGCCAGCAGTTTCCTAGCGGGAGAAAAAGTTGAGCAGTTCTTC	CASSFLAGEKVEQFF
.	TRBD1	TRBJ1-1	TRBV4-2	TGTGCCAGCAGCCAAGATGCAGGCAGGGGGGATGAGGGAGAAGCTTTCTTT	CASSQDAGRGDEGEAFF
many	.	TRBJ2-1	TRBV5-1	TGCGCCAGCACACCCGGGGGAACCAATGAGCAGTTCTTC	CASTPGGTNEQFF
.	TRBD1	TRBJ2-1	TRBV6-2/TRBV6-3	TGTGCCAGCAGCTACGGACAGGATTCCTACAATGAGCAGTTCTTC	CASSYGQDSYNEQFF
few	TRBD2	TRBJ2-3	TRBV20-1	TGCAGTGCTAGAAACGGCGGGAGTGACGCAGATACGCAGTATTTT	CSARNGGSDADTQYF
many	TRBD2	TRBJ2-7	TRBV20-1	TGCAGTGCGACGACTAGCGGGAGGGTAGTCCACGAGCAGTACTTC	CSATTSGRVVHEQYF
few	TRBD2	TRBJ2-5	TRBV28	TGTGCCAGCCAGACTAGCGGACAAGAGACCCAGTACTTC	CASQTSGQETQYF
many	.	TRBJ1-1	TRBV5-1	TGCGCCAGCAGCCCCGGAAAACAGGGAACCGGAGCTTTCTTT	CASSPGKQGTGAFF
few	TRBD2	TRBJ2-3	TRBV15	TGTGCCACCAGCAGAGATTGGGGGGGACTAGCGGGAGGCACAGATACGCAGTATTTT	CATSRDWGGLAGGTDTQYF
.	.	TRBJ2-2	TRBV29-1	TGCAGCGTGTCCGGGACACTCACCGGGGAGCTGTTTTTT	CSVSGTLTGELFF
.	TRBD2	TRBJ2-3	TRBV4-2	TGTGCCAGCAGCCAAGAACCGGGACTAGCCACAGATACGCAGTATTTT	CASSQEPGLATDTQYF
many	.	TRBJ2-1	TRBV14	TGTGCCAGCAGCTACGGGAGTTACGCCTACAATGAGCAGTTCTTC	CASSYGSYAYNEQFF
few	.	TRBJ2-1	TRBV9	TGTGCCAGCAGCGGCTTAACAGGAGGGCTTAACAATGAGCAGTTCTTC	CASSGLTGGLNNEQFF
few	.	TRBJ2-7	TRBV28	TGTGCCAGCATTTCAGGGAACACCTACGAGCAGTACTTC	CASISGNTYEQYF
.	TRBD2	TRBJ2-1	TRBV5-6	TGTGCCAGCAGCTTGGCCGGGACTAGCGGTATCAATGAGCAGTTCTTC	CASSLAGTSGINEQFF
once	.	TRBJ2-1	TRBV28	TGTGCCAGCAGCCGGCGACCCTACAATGAGCAGTTCTTC	CASSRRPYNEQFF
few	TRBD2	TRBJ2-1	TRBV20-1	TGCAGTGCTAGAGATAGCGGGAGCGGGTCCTACAATGAGCAGTTCTTC	CSARDSGSGSYNEQFF